A selection of T cell receptor beta chains follows, all from one sample in a study of shared clonotypes between healthy human individuals. Data came from immunoSEQ multiplex PCR; TCRdb stores just in-frame clones and leaves some out. The sample yields 2 million to 3 million clones, roughly 93% seen once. Sample: naive CD4+ T cells from PBMCs. These receptors originate from a man aged 18 to 29 in good health. Some clones in this sample may be carry-over from other donors' samples. Both conserved end residues are part of each CDR3. D genes are given only for firm matches. Some rows have no size entry. The others give once, few or many, or a class for an expanded clone.

- TRBJ2-7 TRBV27 TRBD2 CASSLLAGGSYEQYF TGTGCCAGCAGTCTCTTAGCGGGAGGTTCCTACGAGCAGTACTTC
- TRBJ1-1 TRBV5-1 - CASSPDRSNTEAFF TGCGCCAGCAGCCCAGACAGGTCGAACACTGAAGCTTTCTTT
- TRBJ1-1 TRBV4-1 TRBD1 CASSHRTGGESTEAFF TGCGCCAGCAGCCACAGGACAGGGGGTGAGAGCACTGAAGCTTTCTTT
- TRBJ2-7 TRBV28 - CASSLRDDSYEQYF TGTGCCAGCAGTCTCAGGGATGACTCCTACGAGCAGTACTTC
- TRBJ2-1 TRBV13 - CASSTNRGYKSYNEQFF TGTGCCAGCAGCACTAACCGGGGGTATAAGTCCTACAATGAGCAGTTCTTC
- TRBJ2-2 TRBV7-8 - CASREQGGSTGELFF TGTGCCAGCAGGGAACAGGGAGGGAGCACCGGGGAGCTGTTTTTT
- TRBJ2-7 TRBV9 TRBD1 CASSATWGQGAEQYF TGTGCCAGCAGCGCAACTTGGGGACAGGGAGCCGAGCAGTACTTC
- TRBJ2-7 TRBV2 TRBD1 CASSSDRDRAYEQYF TGTGCCAGCAGTAGCGACCGGGACAGGGCCTACGAGCAGTACTTC
- TRBJ2-1 TRBV5-1 - CASSSGDGNEQFF TGCGCCAGCAGCTCGGGCGACGGAAATGAGCAGTTCTTC
- TRBJ2-7 TRBV10-1 - CASSESPGLEAEQYF TGCGCCAGCAGTGAGTCGCCAGGGCTGGAGGCCGAGCAGTACTTC
- TRBJ2-3 TRBV7-7 TRBD2 CASSLTAGVTTDTQYF TGTGCCAGCAGCCTTACAGCGGGAGTAACAACAGATACGCAGTATTTT
- TRBJ2-7 TRBV4-2 TRBD2 CASSQAGTSGSSYEQYF TGTGCCAGCAGCCAAGCTGGGACTAGCGGGAGCTCCTACGAGCAGTACTTC
once TRBJ2-2 TRBV19 TRBD2 CATDPPRGRARTGELFF TGTGCCACCGACCCCCCCCGCGGGAGGGCCCGCACCGGGGAGCTGTTTTTT
- TRBJ1-6 TRBV5-1 - CASSFSNRDNSPLHF TGCGCCAGCAGCTTTTCAAACAGGGATAATTCACCCCTCCACTTT
- TRBJ2-2 TRBV5-4 TRBD1 CASSLEGARSGELFF TGTGCCAGCAGCTTGGAGGGGGCGCGGTCCGGGGAGCTGTTTTTT
- TRBJ2-7 TRBV5-5 - CASSLVARDYEQYF TGTGCCAGCAGCTTGGTCGCACGGGACTACGAGCAGTACTTC
- TRBJ1-5 TRBV11-2 TRBD1 CASSPTGFNQPQHF TGTGCCAGCAGCCCGACAGGGTTCAATCAGCCCCAGCATTTT
- TRBJ2-4 TRBV2 TRBD2 CARAMGGNIQYF TGTGCCAGGGCCATGGGGGGGAACATTCAGTACTTC
once TRBJ2-1 TRBV9 TRBD2 CASSYGGLAGGNEQFF TGTGCCAGCAGCTACGGGGGACTAGCGGGAGGAAATGAGCAGTTCTTC
- TRBJ2-1 TRBV5-1 - CASSLESSLAYNEQFF TGCGCCAGCAGCTTGGAGAGCAGTTTGGCCTACAATGAGCAGTTCTTC
- TRBJ2-3 TRBV4-2 TRBD2 CASSPTLAGATSTDTQYF TGTGCCAGCAGTCCCACCCTAGCGGGTGCGACTAGCACAGATACGCAGTATTTT
- TRBJ1-5 TRBV28 - CASSFGGSLYQPQHF TGTGCCAGCAGTTTTGGAGGCAGCCTCTATCAGCCCCAGCATTTT
- TRBJ1-6 TRBV6-6 - CASSQFYNSPLHF TGTGCCAGCAGTCAGTTCTATAATTCACCCCTCCACTTT